The present entry profiles one TCR beta chain with its context. The antigen it recognizes is unknown. There are no base qualities to consult, and no much larger clone falls within one base. Reading the label with the study, this specimen's time point is: sample taken at primary tumor resection. Samples were obtained from 72 patients with early-stage, untreated non-small cell lung cancer from the lung TRACERx cohort. Whole RNA extracted from tumor and nontumor lung tissue, or from cryopreserved PBMC samples, was used for TCR sequencing without cell sorting. Only patients with enough RNA available from two or more tumor regions were chosen for TCR sequencing. Before selection, tumor and adjacent nontumor lung specimens were reviewed by a lung pathologist. This entry is derived from a study of spatial heterogeneity in lung cancer (dated by TCRdb to the late 2010s). For the wider study: Beta-chain transcripts were consistently detected in greater numbers than alpha-chain transcripts, which likely reflected higher beta-chain transcript abundance. In tumor regions, TCR transcript counts showed a strong correlation with a T cell transcriptional module score derived from matched bulk RNA-seq. In the raw uncorrected reads, each unique combination of TCR and UMI appeared on average more than ten times. In non-small cell lung cancer, the study made a quantitative comparison of TCR alpha and beta repertoires among multiple tumor regions, matched nontumor lung and blood. Nonsynonymous mutation counts, determined by whole-exome sequencing of tumor tissue, were related to TCR repertoire features. At surgery, 200 to 250 tumor regions, 61 to 75 matched nontumor lung samples and 45 to 60 PBMC samples were TCR-sequenced for both alpha and beta chains.

Libraries were built with 5' RACE. Instrument on record: NextSeq 500. In the TCR library protocol, a unique molecular identifier was attached to each TCR cDNA molecule so that PCR and sequencing errors could be corrected. On the authors' methods: TCR identification, UMI-based error correction and CDR3 extraction were all carried out with Decombinator tools. TCRs above a frequency of 2 per 1,000, corresponding to the top 1% of the tumor frequency distribution, were defined as expanded. Expanded tumor TCRs statistically deemed absent (corrected P<0.05) from at least one tumor region were classed as regional, and all other expanded tumor TCRs were classed as ubiquitous. Each repertoire was subsampled 100 times to 5,000 TCRs, after which Renyi diversity was computed with the R vegan package. To build CDR3 similarity networks, amino acid triplet string-kernel similarity was used, and CDR3s were connected when their pairwise similarity was above 0.82. TCRdb reran the public reads through fastp at Q25 and MiXCR, keeping productive beta chains. CDR3 protein sequences are deduplicated, and each keeps its most common genes and DNA. What appears here as the V and J calls and clone size reflects TCRdb's work, not the paper's. The sample table records around 2,900 distinct CDR3 sequences; about 45% of these occur just once. The ten largest make up roughly 20% of the sample.

The CDR3 runs 13 residues from the cysteine to the phenylalanine. This entry keeps only the CDR3 DNA: 39 bases, framed from base 1. Cut back by 1 base and 11 bases, the V and J ends lie 14 bases apart. The germline V gene gives CDR1 as SGHDT and CDR2 as YYEEEE. On the study overall, not on this receptor specifically: Additional single-cell paired TCR alpha and beta sequencing was considered necessary to confirm, at a functional level, the hypothesis that regional TCRs recognize regional mutations. A correlation was observed between the number of expanded intratumoral alpha and beta TCRs and the tumor nonsynonymous mutation count. The count of ubiquitous expanded TCRs correlated with the count of ubiquitous nonsynonymous mutations, and the count of regional expanded TCRs correlated with the count of regional nonsynonymous mutations. TCR-seq was estimated to cover only approximately 6.6% of tumor T cells for alpha chains and around 13% for beta chains.

The sequencing used lung tumor tissue, collected at surgery. The chain uses TRBV5-6 and TRBJ2-3, and the D gene may be TRBD1, 6 bases matching. This sequence was found in a male donor with early-stage non-small cell lung cancer. The CDR3 region has the sequence CASSLPTGLEQYF. The DNA reads as follows: TGTGCCAGCAGCTTGCCGACAGGCCTAGAGCAGTATTTT.